This TCR beta chain was identified during a study of blood T cell repertoires in COVID-19. Study details: COVID-19 samples, acute and convalescent, were from the United States, Italy and Spain. Nucleic acid was either cDNA or gDNA, and it came from T cells, B-cell-depleted T cells, or PBMCs.

Per the study methods: It was from reference gene primer amplification that nucleated cell counts were estimated. Only in-frame clones appear in the TCRdb table, and some are missing; sequencing was by immunoSEQ multiplex PCR. Clonal size and the V and J genes are those of that table, whereas D and trimming came from the DNA. The repertoire includes 150,000 to 190,000 clones, roughly four fifths of them detected once, and 3% to 4.5% sits in the top ten. The origin of this receptor is a woman aged 80 or older with acute or convalescent COVID-19. Sequencing was done on a sample of peripheral blood.

The CDR3 region has the DNA TGCGCCAGCAGCTTGGATCCAGGGCCTAATGAAAAACTGTTTTTT. This translates into CASSLDPGPNEKLFF. The chain carries TRBV5-1 and TRBJ1-4; D may be TRBD1 (5 bases). Trimming cost V 0 bases and J 3 bases, with 9 bases left between them. The CDR3 is 15 residues long. From germline, CDR1 is SGHRS and CDR2 YFSETQ.